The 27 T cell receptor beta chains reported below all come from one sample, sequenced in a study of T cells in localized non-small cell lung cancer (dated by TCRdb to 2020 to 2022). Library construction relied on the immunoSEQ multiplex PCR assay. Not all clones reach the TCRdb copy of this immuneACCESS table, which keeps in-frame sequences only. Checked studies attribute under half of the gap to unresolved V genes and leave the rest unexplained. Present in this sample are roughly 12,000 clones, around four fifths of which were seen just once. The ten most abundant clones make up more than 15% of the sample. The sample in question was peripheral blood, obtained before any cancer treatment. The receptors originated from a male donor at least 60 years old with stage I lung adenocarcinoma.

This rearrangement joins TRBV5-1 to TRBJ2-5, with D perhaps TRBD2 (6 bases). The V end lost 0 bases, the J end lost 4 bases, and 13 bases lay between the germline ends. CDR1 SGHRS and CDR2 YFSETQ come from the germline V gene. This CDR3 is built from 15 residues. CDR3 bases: TGCGCCAGCAGCTTGGCCGTGAGAGCGGGAGAGACCCAGTACTTC. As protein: CASSLAVRAGETQYF.

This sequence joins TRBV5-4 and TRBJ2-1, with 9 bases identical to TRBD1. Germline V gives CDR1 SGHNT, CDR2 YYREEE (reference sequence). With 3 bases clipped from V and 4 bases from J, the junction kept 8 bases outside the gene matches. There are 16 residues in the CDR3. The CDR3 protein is CASSWGQGTGYNEQFF. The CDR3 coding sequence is TGTGCCAGCAGCTGGGGACAGGGCACGGGGTACAATGAGCAGTTCTTC.

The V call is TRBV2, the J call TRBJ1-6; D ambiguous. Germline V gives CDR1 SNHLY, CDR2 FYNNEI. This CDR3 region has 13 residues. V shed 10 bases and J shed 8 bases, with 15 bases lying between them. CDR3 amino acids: CAIRGGMDSPLHF. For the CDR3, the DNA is TGTGCCATCCGGGGAGGTATGGATTCACCCCTCCACTTT.

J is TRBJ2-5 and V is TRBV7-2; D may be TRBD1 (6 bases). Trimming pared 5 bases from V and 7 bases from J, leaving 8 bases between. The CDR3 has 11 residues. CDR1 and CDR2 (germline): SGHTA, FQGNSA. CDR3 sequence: CASSMGATQYF. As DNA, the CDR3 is TGTGCCAGCAGCATGGGGGCGACCCAGTACTTC.

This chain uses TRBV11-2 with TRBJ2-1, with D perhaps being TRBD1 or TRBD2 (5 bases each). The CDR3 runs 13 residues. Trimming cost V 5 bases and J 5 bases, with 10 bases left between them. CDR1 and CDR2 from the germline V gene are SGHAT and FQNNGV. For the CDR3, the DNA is TGTGCCAGCAGCCCATGGGACCACAATGAGCAGTTCTTC. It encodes CASSPWDHNEQFF.

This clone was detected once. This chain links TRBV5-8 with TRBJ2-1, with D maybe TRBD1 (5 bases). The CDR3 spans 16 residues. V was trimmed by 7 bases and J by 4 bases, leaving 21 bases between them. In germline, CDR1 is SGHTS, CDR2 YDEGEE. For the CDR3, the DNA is TGTGCCAGCGGCCGACTCCGACAGAGCGTTTACAATGAGCAGTTCTTC. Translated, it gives CASGRLRQSVYNEQFF.

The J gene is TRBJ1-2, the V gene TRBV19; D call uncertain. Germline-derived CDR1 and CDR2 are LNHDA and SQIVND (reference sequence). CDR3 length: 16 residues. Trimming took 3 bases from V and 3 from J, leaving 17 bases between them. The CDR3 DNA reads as TGTGCCAGTAGTATCATCGGACGGGGAACTGACTATGGCTACACCTTC. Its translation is CASSIIGRGTDYGYTF. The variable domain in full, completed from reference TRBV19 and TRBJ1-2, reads DGGITQSPKYLFRKEGQNVTLSCEQNLNHDAMYWYRQDPGQGLRLIYYSQIVNDFQKGDIAEGYSVSREKKESFPLTVTSAQKNPTAFYLCASSIIGRGTDYGYTFGSGTRLTVV.

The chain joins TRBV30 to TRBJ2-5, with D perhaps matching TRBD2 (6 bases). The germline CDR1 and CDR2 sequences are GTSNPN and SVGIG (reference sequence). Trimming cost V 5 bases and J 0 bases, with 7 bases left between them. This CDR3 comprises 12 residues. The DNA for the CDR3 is TGTGCCTGGGGGGGGTACCAAGAGACCCAGTACTTC. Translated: CAWGGYQETQYF. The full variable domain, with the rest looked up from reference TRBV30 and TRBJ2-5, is SQTIHQWPATLVQPVGSPLSLECTVEGTSNPNLYWYRQAAGRGLQLLFYSVGIGQISSEVPQNLSASRPQDRQFILSSKKLLLSDSGFYLCAWGGYQETQYFGPGTRLLVL.

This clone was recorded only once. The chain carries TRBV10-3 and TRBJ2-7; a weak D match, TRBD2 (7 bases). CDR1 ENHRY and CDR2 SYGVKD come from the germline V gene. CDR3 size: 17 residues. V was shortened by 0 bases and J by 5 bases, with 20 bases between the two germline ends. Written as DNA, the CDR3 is TGTGCCATCAGTGAGTCGGGTTTGGGGGGGCGCTTTGACGAGCAGTACTTC. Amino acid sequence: CAISESGLGGRFDEQYF.

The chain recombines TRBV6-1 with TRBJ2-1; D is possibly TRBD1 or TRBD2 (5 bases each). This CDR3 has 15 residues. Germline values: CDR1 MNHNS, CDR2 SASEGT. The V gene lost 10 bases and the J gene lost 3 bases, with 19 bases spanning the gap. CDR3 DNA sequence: TGTGCCACCCTTGACCGAGGGGCGGGCTACAATGAGCAGTTCTTC. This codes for CATLDRGAGYNEQFF.

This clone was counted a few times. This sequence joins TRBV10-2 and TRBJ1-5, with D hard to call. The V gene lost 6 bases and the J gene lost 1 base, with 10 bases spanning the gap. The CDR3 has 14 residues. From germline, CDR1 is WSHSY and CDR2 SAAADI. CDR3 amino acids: CASRDWESNQPQHF. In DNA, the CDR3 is TGCGCCAGCAGGGATTGGGAAAGCAATCAGCCCCAGCATTTT.

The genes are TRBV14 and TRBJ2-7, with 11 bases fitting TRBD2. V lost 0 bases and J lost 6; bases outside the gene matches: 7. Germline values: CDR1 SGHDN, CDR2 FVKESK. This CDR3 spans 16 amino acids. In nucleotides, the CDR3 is TGTGCCAGCAGCCAAGAGACGCTAGCGGGAGGTCTCGAGCAGTACTTC. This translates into CASSQETLAGGLEQYF.

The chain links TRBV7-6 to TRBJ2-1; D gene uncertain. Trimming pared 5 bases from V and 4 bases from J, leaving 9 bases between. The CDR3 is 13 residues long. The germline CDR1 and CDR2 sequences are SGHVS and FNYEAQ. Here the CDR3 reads CASSTQSYNEQFF. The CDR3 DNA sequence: TGTGCCAGCAGCACGCAAAGTTACAATGAGCAGTTCTTC.

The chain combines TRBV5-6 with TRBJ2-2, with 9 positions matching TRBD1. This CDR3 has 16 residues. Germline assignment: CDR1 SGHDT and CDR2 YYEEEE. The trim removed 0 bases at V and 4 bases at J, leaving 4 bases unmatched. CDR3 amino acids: CASSLDRGQVTGELFF. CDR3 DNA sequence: TGTGCCAGCAGCTTGGACAGGGGGCAGGTCACCGGGGAGCTGTTTTTT.

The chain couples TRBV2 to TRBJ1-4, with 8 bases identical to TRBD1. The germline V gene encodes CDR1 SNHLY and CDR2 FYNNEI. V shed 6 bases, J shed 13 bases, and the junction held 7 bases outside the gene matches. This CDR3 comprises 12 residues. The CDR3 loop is CASSRRTGSLFF. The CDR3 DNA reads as TGTGCCAGCAGCCGAAGGACAGGGTCACTGTTTTTT.

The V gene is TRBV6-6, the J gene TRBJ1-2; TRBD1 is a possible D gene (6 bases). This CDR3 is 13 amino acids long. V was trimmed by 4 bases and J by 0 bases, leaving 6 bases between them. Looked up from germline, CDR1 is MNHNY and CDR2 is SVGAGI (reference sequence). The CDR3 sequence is CASSWGPNYGYTF. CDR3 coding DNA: TGTGCCAGCAGTTGGGGGCCTAACTATGGCTACACCTTC.

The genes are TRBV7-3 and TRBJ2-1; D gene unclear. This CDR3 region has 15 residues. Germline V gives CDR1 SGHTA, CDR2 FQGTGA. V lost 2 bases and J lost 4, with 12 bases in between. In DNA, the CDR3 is TGTGCCAGCAGCTTACTCGGGCCTCCTTACAATGAGCAGTTCTTC. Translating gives CASSLLGPPYNEQFF.

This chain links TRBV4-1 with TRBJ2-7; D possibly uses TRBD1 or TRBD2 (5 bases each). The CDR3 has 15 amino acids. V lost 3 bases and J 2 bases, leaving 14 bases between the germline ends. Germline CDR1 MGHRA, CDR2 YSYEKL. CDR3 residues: CASSQQIGTAYEQYF. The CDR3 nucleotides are TGCGCCAGCAGCCAGCAAATTGGGACGGCCTACGAGCAGTACTTC.

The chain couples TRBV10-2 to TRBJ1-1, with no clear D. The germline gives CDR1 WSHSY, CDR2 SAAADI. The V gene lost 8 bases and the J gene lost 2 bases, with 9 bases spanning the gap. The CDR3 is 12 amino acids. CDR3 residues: CASGEVNTEAFF. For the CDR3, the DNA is TGCGCCAGCGGAGAAGTTAACACTGAAGCTTTCTTT.

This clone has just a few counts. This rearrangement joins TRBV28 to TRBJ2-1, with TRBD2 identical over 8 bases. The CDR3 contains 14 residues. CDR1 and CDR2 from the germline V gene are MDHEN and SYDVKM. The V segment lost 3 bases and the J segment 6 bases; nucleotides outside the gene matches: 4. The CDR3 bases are TGTGCCAGCAGTTTCCAGCGGGAGTTCAATGAGCAGTTCTTC. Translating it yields CASSFQREFNEQFF.

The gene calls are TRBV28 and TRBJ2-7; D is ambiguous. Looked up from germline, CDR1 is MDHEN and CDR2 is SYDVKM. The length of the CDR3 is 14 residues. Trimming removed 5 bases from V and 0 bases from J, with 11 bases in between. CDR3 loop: CASSPTFSSYEQYF. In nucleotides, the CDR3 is TGTGCCAGCAGTCCGACGTTCAGCTCCTACGAGCAGTACTTC. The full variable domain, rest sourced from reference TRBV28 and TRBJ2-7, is DVKVTQSSRYLVKRTGEKVFLECVQDMDHENMFWYRQDPGLGLRLIYFSYDVKMKEKGDIPEGYSVSREKKERFSLILESASTNQTSMYLCASSPTFSSYEQYFGPGTRLTVT.

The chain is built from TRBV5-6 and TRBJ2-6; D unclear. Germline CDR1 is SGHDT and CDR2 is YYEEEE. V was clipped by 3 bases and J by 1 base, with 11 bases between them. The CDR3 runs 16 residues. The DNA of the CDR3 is TGTGCCAGCAGCTCTGGTGCAGGTTCTGGGGCCAACGTCCTGACTTTC. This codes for CASSSGAGSGANVLTF.

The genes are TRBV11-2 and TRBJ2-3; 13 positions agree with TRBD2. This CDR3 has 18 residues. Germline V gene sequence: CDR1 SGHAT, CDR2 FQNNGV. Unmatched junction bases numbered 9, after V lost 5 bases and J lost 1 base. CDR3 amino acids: CASSRLAGGNRGTDTQYF. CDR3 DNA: TGTGCCAGCAGCCGACTAGCGGGAGGAAATAGGGGCACAGATACGCAGTATTTT.

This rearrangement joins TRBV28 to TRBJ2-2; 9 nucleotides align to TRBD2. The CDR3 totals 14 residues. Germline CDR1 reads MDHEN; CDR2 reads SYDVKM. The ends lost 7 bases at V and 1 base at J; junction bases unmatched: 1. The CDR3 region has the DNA TGTGCCAGCATACTAGCGGGGAACACCGGGGAGCTGTTTTTT. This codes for CASILAGNTGELFF.

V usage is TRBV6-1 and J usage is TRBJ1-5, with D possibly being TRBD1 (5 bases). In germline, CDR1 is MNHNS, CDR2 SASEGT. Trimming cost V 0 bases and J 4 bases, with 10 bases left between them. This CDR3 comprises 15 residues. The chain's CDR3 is CASSEALRGNQPQHF. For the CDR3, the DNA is TGTGCCAGCAGTGAAGCCCTAAGGGGAAATCAGCCCCAGCATTTT.

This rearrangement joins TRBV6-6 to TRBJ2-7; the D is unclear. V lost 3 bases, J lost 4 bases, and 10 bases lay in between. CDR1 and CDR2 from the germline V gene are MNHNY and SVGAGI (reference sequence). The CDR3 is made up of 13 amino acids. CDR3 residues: CASSYLSSYEQYF. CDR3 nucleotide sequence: TGTGCCAGCAGTTATTTAAGTTCTTACGAGCAGTACTTC.

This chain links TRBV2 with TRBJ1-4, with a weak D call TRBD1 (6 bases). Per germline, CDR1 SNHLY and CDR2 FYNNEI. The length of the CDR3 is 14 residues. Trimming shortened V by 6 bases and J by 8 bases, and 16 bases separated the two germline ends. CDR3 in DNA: TGTGCCAGCAGCTCTAGGGGGATGAGGGAAAAACTGTTTTTT. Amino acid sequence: CASSSRGMREKLFF. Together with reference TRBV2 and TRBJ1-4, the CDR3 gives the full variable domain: EPEVTQTPSHQVTQMGQEVILRCVPISNHLYFYWYRQILGQKVEFLVSFYNNEISEKSEIFDDQFSVERPDGSNFTLKIRSTKLEDSAMYFCASSSRGMREKLFFGSGTQLSVL.